The next 17 T cell receptor beta chains were all read from a single sample in a study of blood T cell repertoires in COVID-19. This table comes from immunoSEQ multiplex PCR, and its TCRdb copy is limited to in-frame clones, with some not included. The sample includes 150,000 to 200,000 clones, roughly 83% of them seen just once. What was sequenced was PBMCs or T cells enriched from blood (not recorded which). Receptors were obtained from a woman aged 25 to 39 who had recovered from COVID-19.

The chain couples TRBV5-5 to TRBJ2-7; D remains unclear. The CDR3 totals 12 residues. The V gene lost 1 base and the J gene lost 2 bases, with 4 bases spanning the gap. The germline CDR1 and CDR2 sequences are SGHKS and YYEKEE (reference sequence). The CDR3 reads CASSLYAYEQYF. The CDR3 region has the DNA TGTGCCAGCAGCTTGTATGCCTACGAGCAGTACTTC.

The table lists this clone with a few counts. Other DNA sequences in the same sample also yield this CDR3. The rearrangement links TRBV5-1 to TRBJ2-7, with TRBD1 matching over 9 bases. Losses at the gene ends were 4 bases for V and 2 bases for J; bases not matched to a gene: 4. The CDR3 has 14 residues. Germline CDR1 reads SGHRS; CDR2 reads YFSETQ. The CDR3 DNA reads TGCGCCAGCAGCCCGGGACAGGGAGCCTACGAGCAGTACTTC. Amino acid sequence: CASSPGQGAYEQYF.

A few counts support this clone. The V gene is TRBV12-1, the J gene TRBJ2-3; TRBD2 reflects the table's D call only, with no check against the DNA. TRBV12-1 corresponds to a pseudogene. This CDR3 is built from 19 residues. CDR3 sequence (DNA): TGTGCCAGCAGCCCGACCAACGTACATCCGGGACTAAAGGGGGATACGCAGTATTTT. It specifies CASSPTNVHPGLKGDTQYF.

This sequence joins TRBV5-1 and TRBJ1-1; D not certain. This CDR3 has 15 residues. The germline CDR1 and CDR2 sequences are SGHRS and YFSETQ. V was trimmed by 0 bases and J by 0 bases, leaving 9 bases between them. The CDR3 is CASSLGHTMNTEAFF. In DNA form, the CDR3 reads TGCGCCAGCAGCTTGGGGCACACTATGAACACTGAAGCTTTCTTT.

This chain joins TRBV3-1 (or the pseudogene TRBV3-2) and TRBJ2-1; 8 bases fit TRBD2. Per germline, CDR1 LGHDT and CDR2 YNNKEL (reference sequence). The length of the CDR3 is 15 residues. The V and J ends lost 2 bases and 4 bases, in that order; junction bases with no gene match: 4. The CDR3 sequence is CASSQLRGGYNEQFF. The CDR3 bases are TGTGCCAGCAGCCAACTCCGGGGGGGGTACAATGAGCAGTTCTTC.

This chain uses TRBV29-1 with TRBJ1-3, with 7 bases lining up with TRBD1. The CDR3 sequence is 14 residues long. Germline assignment: CDR1 SQVTM and CDR2 ANQGSEA. The junction had 7 bases not matched to a gene; V was cut back by 5 bases and J by 3 bases. CDR3 in amino acids: CSVKTGSDGNTIYF. CDR3 in DNA: TGCAGCGTTAAGACAGGGTCGGATGGAAACACCATATATTTT. Using reference TRBV29-1 and TRBJ1-3 for the parts outside the CDR3, the full variable domain is SAVISQKPSRDICQRGTSLTIQCQVDSQVTMMFWYRQQPGQSLTLIATANQGSEATYESGFVIDKFPISRPNLTFSTLTVSNMSPEDSSIYLCSVKTGSDGNTIYFGEGSWLTVV.

The chain has TRBV5-6 and TRBJ2-1; 7 bases fit TRBD1. Losses at the gene ends were 3 bases for V and 10 bases for J; bases not matched to a gene: 7. Per the germline V gene, CDR1 is SGHDT and CDR2 is YYEEEE. The CDR3 contains 13 residues. CDR3 in amino acids: CASSYRTGREQFF. The CDR3 DNA reads as TGTGCCAGCAGCTACCGGACAGGCCGAGAGCAGTTCTTC.

A remark on this clone: Distinct nucleotide sequences in the sample also encode this CDR3. V gene TRBV7-9 combines with J gene TRBJ1-1; D remains unclear. Between the trimmed V and J ends, which lost 2 bases and 1 base, there was a span of 5 bases. Looked up from germline, CDR1 is SEHNR and CDR2 is FQNEAQ (reference sequence). CDR3 length: 13 amino acids. For the CDR3, the DNA is TGTGCCAGCAGCTTAAGAGGGAACACTGAAGCTTTCTTT. Its protein product is CASSLRGNTEAFF.

The genes are TRBV3-1 (or the pseudogene TRBV3-2) and TRBJ2-2, with 9 bases aligning to TRBD2. J lost 6 bases, V lost 1 base, and 3 bases had no gene match. The CDR3 totals 15 residues. The germline CDR1 and CDR2 sequences are LGHDT and YNNKEL (reference sequence). DNA of the CDR3: TGTGCCAGCAGCCAAGGGGGACTAGCCCCCGGGGAGCTGTTTTTT. Encoded protein: CASSQGGLAPGELFF.

The chain links TRBV28 to TRBJ2-7; TRBD2 matches at 8 bases. The CDR3 totals 16 residues. Germline lookup yields CDR1 MDHEN and CDR2 SYDVKM. Germline trimming cut 6 bases from V and 1 base from J; bases unmatched to any gene: 11. CDR3 DNA: TGTGCCAGCAGCTCCCCTCGGAGCGGGAGTTCCTACGAGCAGTACTTC. This codes for CASSSPRSGSSYEQYF. The full variable domain, its missing parts supplied by reference TRBV28 and TRBJ2-7, is DVKVTQSSRYLVKRTGEKVFLECVQDMDHENMFWYRQDPGLGLRLIYFSYDVKMKEKGDIPEGYSVSREKKERFSLILESASTNQTSMYLCASSSPRSGSSYEQYFGPGTRLTVT.

The rearrangement links TRBV5-1 to TRBJ1-1; possible D gene TRBD1, 6 bases. V lost 0 bases to trimming and J lost 6 bases, with 24 bases between them. This CDR3 region has 18 residues. Germline CDR1 SGHRS, CDR2 YFSETQ. CDR3 loop: CASSLGRTVLSSTSEAFF. CDR3 coding DNA: TGCGCCAGCAGCTTGGGCAGGACAGTACTCAGCTCAACTTCTGAAGCTTTCTTT.

A few counts support this clone. The chain has TRBV2 and TRBJ2-7, with D tentatively TRBD2 (5 bases). This CDR3 is 14 amino acids long. V was shortened by 3 bases and J by 2 bases, with 11 bases between the two germline ends. CDR1 and CDR2 (germline): SNHLY, FYNNEI. CDR3 DNA: TGTGCCAGCAGTGATCGACTACGGGCCTACGAGCAGTACTTC. This codes for CASSDRLRAYEQYF.

The V and J genes are TRBV18 and TRBJ2-1, with TRBD2 matching 8 bases. With 2 bases clipped from V and 7 bases from J, the junction kept 4 bases outside the gene matches. The germline V gene encodes CDR1 KGHSH and CDR2 LQKENI. CDR3 length: 14 residues. CDR3 nucleotides: TGTGCCAGCTCACCATCGGGAGGGCCAAATGAGCAGTTCTTC. Amino acid sequence: CASSPSGGPNEQFF.

The gene calls are TRBV6-6 and TRBJ1-5; TRBD1 matches 9 bases. The CDR3 runs 16 residues. Trimming took 6 bases from V and 4 from J; bases not matched to a gene: 10. The germline gives CDR1 MNHNY, CDR2 SVGAGI (reference sequence). CDR3 bases: TGTGCCAGCAGCACCAGCCCCGGGACAGGGAATCAGCCCCAGCATTTT. Amino acid sequence: CASSTSPGTGNQPQHF.

This clone was counted a single time. This chain uses TRBV5-1 with TRBJ2-3; D ambiguous. The CDR3 length is 14 residues. Germline CDR1 is SGHRS and CDR2 is YFSETQ. The V end was cut by 0 bases, the J end by 2 bases, with 7 bases between. CDR3 sequence: CASSLAEVTDTQYF. For the CDR3, the DNA is TGCGCCAGCAGCTTGGCAGAAGTCACAGATACGCAGTATTTT.

The CDR3 spells CASSPKGQRQFF. The CDR3 nucleotides read TGTGCCAGCAGTCCCAAAGGACAGCGTCAGTTCTTC. This chain links TRBV28 with TRBJ2-1; maybe TRBD1 (6 bases). The CDR3 is made up of 12 amino acids. V shed 5 bases and J shed 13 bases, with 15 bases lying between them. The germline gives CDR1 MDHEN, CDR2 SYDVKM. Complete variable domain (other parts from reference TRBV28 and TRBJ2-1): DVKVTQSSRYLVKRTGEKVFLECVQDMDHENMFWYRQDPGLGLRLIYFSYDVKMKEKGDIPEGYSVSREKKERFSLILESASTNQTSMYLCASSPKGQRQFFGPGTRLTVL.

This clone showed up just once. The chain joins TRBV4-1 to TRBJ1-1; D perhaps matches TRBD1 (5 bases). With 1 base removed from V and 5 bases from J, the gap between germline ends came to 17 bases. The germline V gene encodes CDR1 MGHRA and CDR2 YSYEKL. The CDR3 consists of 16 residues. The CDR3 is CASSQGVPGKGTEAFF. The CDR3 bases are TGCGCCAGCAGCCAAGGGGTTCCAGGGAAGGGTACTGAAGCTTTCTTT.